This is a list of T cell receptor beta chains from one sample in a study of blood T cell repertoires in COVID-19. The table came from immunoSEQ multiplex PCR; TCRdb's copy has only in-frame clones and leaves some out. This table holds under 150,000 clones, just over 75% found once. The sample comprised peripheral blood. These receptor sequences come from a human donor in a cohort sampled during active COVID-19. Both conserved end residues are part of each CDR3. Fields, in order: V gene, D gene, clone size, J gene, CDR3 protein, CDR3 DNA. The D gene is left open where the match is weak. The size of a clone is reported for some rows only, either as once, few or many, or as a class for expanded clones.

V: TRBV15
D: NA
size: NA
J: TRBJ2-3
CDR3: CATSRDSRSTDTQYF
DNA: TGTGCCACCAGCAGAGATTCGAGATCGACAGATACGCAGTATTTT

V: TRBV5-3
D: TRBD1
size: once
J: TRBJ1-5
CDR3: CARSRQGFMRNQPQHF
DNA: TGTGCCAGAAGCCGACAGGGGTTTATGCGCAATCAGCCCCAGCATTTT

V: TRBV6-5
D: NA
size: NA
J: TRBJ2-7
CDR3: CASSSPGVGGNYEQYF
DNA: TGTGCCAGCAGTTCTCCCGGGGTTGGGGGCAACTACGAGCAGTACTTC

V: TRBV11-2
D: NA
size: NA
J: TRBJ2-2
CDR3: CASSFGGGRPGTGELFF
DNA: TGTGCCAGCAGCTTCGGAGGTGGACGACCGGGGACCGGGGAGCTGTTTTTT

V: TRBV7-9
D: NA
size: few
J: TRBJ2-7
CDR3: CASSLRGFEQYF
DNA: TGTGCCAGCAGCTTAAGAGGTTTCGAGCAGTACTTC

V: TRBV3-1/TRBV3-2
D: NA
size: NA
J: TRBJ1-1
CDR3: CASSRHNTEAFF
DNA: TGTGCCAGCAGCCGTCATAACACTGAAGCTTTCTTT

V: TRBV24-1
D: TRBD1
size: NA
J: TRBJ2-5
CDR3: CATSDGSQGTGAQETQYF
DNA: TGTGCCACCAGTGATGGGTCCCAAGGGACAGGAGCCCAAGAGACCCAGTACTTC

V: TRBV7-6
D: TRBD1
size: NA
J: TRBJ2-7
CDR3: CASSARTGGYEQYF
DNA: TGTGCCAGCAGCGCCCGGACAGGGGGCTACGAGCAGTACTTC

V: TRBV7-2
D: TRBD2
size: NA
J: TRBJ2-1
CDR3: CASNNFGGNEQFF
DNA: TGTGCCAGCAACAACTTCGGGGGGAATGAGCAGTTCTTC

V: TRBV30
D: TRBD1
size: NA
J: TRBJ1-1
CDR3: CAWSPRQGAEAFF
DNA: TGTGCCTGGAGCCCTCGACAGGGCGCTGAAGCTTTCTTT

V: TRBV5-5
D: TRBD1
size: once
J: TRBJ2-7
CDR3: CASEPSGGHEQYF
DNA: TGTGCCAGCGAACCCTCAGGGGGACACGAGCAGTACTTC

V: TRBV18
D: NA
size: NA
J: TRBJ1-1
CDR3: CASSPAEGVEAFF
DNA: TGTGCCAGCTCACCGGCCGAGGGGGTGGAAGCTTTCTTT

V: TRBV7-6
D: NA
size: NA
J: TRBJ2-2
CDR3: CASSNVLLDSNTGELFF
DNA: TGTGCCAGCAGCAACGTTTTGCTGGACAGCAACACCGGGGAGCTGTTTTTT

V: TRBV5-8
D: TRBD2
size: NA
J: TRBJ2-3
CDR3: CASSFYSGGTDTQYF
DNA: TGTGCCAGCAGCTTTTATAGCGGGGGGACAGATACGCAGTATTTT

V: TRBV7-2
D: TRBD2
size: NA
J: TRBJ2-1
CDR3: CASTTSGGAVEQFF
DNA: TGTGCCAGCACAACTAGCGGGGGGGCCGTTGAGCAGTTCTTC

V: TRBV19
D: NA
size: NA
J: TRBJ1-2
CDR3: CASSPRGGGYTF
DNA: TGTGCCAGTAGTCCAAGGGGAGGTGGCTACACCTTC

V: TRBV5-1
D: NA
size: few
J: TRBJ2-6
CDR3: CASSLAQGGQRSGANVLTF
DNA: TGCGCCAGCAGCTTGGCCCAGGGGGGCCAGAGGTCAGGGGCCAACGTCCTGACTTTC

V: TRBV7-8
D: TRBD2
size: NA
J: TRBJ2-5
CDR3: CASSIIAGGIETQYF
DNA: TGTGCCAGCAGCATAATAGCGGGGGGCATAGAGACCCAGTACTTC

V: TRBV9
D: NA
size: NA
J: TRBJ2-5
CDR3: CASSGRWGGRETQYF
DNA: TGTGCCAGCAGTGGTAGGTGGGGGGGCCGGGAGACCCAGTACTTC

V: TRBV13
D: TRBD2
size: NA
J: TRBJ2-3
CDR3: CASSLSSGVTDTQYF
DNA: TGTGCCAGCAGCTTAAGTAGCGGGGTCACAGATACGCAGTATTTT

V: TRBV5-4
D: NA
size: NA
J: TRBJ2-2
CDR3: CASSLDLPSLTGELFF
DNA: TGTGCCAGCAGCTTGGACTTGCCTAGCCTCACCGGGGAGCTGTTTTTT

V: TRBV6-5
D: NA
size: NA
J: TRBJ1-1
CDR3: CASSYERGGLITEAFF
DNA: TGTGCCAGCAGTTACGAAAGGGGGGGATTAATCACTGAAGCTTTCTTT

V: TRBV20-1
D: NA
size: NA
J: TRBJ1-3
CDR3: CSASGGDPRGGSGNTIYF
DNA: TGCAGTGCTAGTGGCGGAGATCCGAGGGGAGGTTCTGGAAACACCATATATTTT

V: TRBV2
D: TRBD1
size: few
J: TRBJ2-2
CDR3: CASSDQGARIGELFF
DNA: TGTGCCAGCAGTGACCAGGGGGCTCGGATCGGGGAGCTGTTTTTT

V: TRBV7-8
D: NA
size: NA
J: TRBJ2-1
CDR3: CASSPRTVYNEQFF
DNA: TGTGCCAGCAGCCCGCGGACAGTTTACAATGAGCAGTTCTTC

V: TRBV9
D: NA
size: NA
J: TRBJ2-7
CDR3: CASSGEGEVYEQYF
DNA: TGTGCCAGCAGCGGGGAGGGGGAGGTCTACGAGCAGTACTTC

V: TRBV19
D: NA
size: few
J: TRBJ2-7
CDR3: CASSIEEGYEQYF
DNA: TGTGCCAGTAGTATAGAGGAGGGATACGAGCAGTACTTC

V: TRBV5-6
D: TRBD1
size: NA
J: TRBJ1-1
CDR3: CASSSDRGVVKAFF
DNA: TGTGCCAGCAGCTCCGACAGGGGGGTGGTGAAAGCTTTCTTT

V: TRBV11-3
D: NA
size: NA
J: TRBJ2-2
CDR3: CASSLYKDTGELFF
DNA: TGTGCCAGCAGCTTATACAAAGACACCGGGGAGCTGTTTTTT

V: TRBV28
D: NA
size: few
J: TRBJ1-3
CDR3: CASSSRVAGNTIYF
DNA: TGTGCCAGCAGTTCGAGGGTGGCTGGAAACACCATATATTTT

V: TRBV7-3
D: NA
size: NA
J: TRBJ1-1
CDR3: CASSSTGTEAFF
DNA: TGTGCCAGCAGCTCCACAGGAACTGAAGCTTTCTTT

V: TRBV12-3/TRBV12-4
D: NA
size: NA
J: TRBJ1-1
CDR3: CASSVTAGTEAFF
DNA: TGTGCCAGCAGTGTAACGGCGGGCACTGAAGCTTTCTTT

V: TRBV3-1/TRBV3-2
D: NA
size: NA
J: TRBJ2-2
CDR3: CASSHPTGVGELFF
DNA: TGTGCCAGCAGCCACCCCACCGGGGTCGGGGAGCTGTTTTTT

V: TRBV3-1/TRBV3-2
D: TRBD1
size: NA
J: TRBJ2-7
CDR3: CASSDGQAYEQYF
DNA: TGTGCCAGCAGTGACGGACAGGCCTACGAGCAGTACTTC

V: TRBV6-5
D: TRBD1
size: NA
J: TRBJ1-5
CDR3: CATTDRGNSNQPQHF
DNA: TGTGCCACTACGGACAGGGGCAATAGCAATCAGCCCCAGCATTTT

V: TRBV7-3
D: TRBD1
size: NA
J: TRBJ2-1
CDR3: CASSQGAHNEQFF
DNA: TGTGCCAGCAGCCAGGGGGCCCACAATGAGCAGTTCTTC

V: TRBV6-5
D: TRBD1
size: NA
J: TRBJ1-6
CDR3: CASSYLGTVSSPLHF
DNA: TGTGCCAGCAGTTACTTAGGGACAGTGTCTTCACCCCTCCACTTT

V: TRBV19
D: TRBD1
size: once
J: TRBJ2-7
CDR3: CASSSGRTGVENEQYF
DNA: TGTGCCAGTAGTAGCGGTCGGACAGGGGTAGAGAACGAGCAGTACTTC

V: TRBV27
D: NA
size: few
J: TRBJ2-1
CDR3: CASTLFPTSPQFF
DNA: TGTGCCAGCACCCTATTCCCGACTAGTCCCCAGTTCTTC

V: TRBV5-6
D: NA
size: NA
J: TRBJ1-1
CDR3: CASPWGGWGLDTEAFF
DNA: TGTGCCAGCCCCTGGGGTGGGTGGGGCTTGGACACTGAAGCTTTCTTT

V: TRBV11-2
D: TRBD1
size: NA
J: TRBJ2-7
CDR3: CASSLEGRDRDGQYF
DNA: TGTGCCAGCAGCCTGGAGGGTCGGGACAGGGACGGGCAGTACTTC

V: TRBV7-8
D: NA
size: NA
J: TRBJ2-7
CDR3: CASSLGAWSKSSYEQYF
DNA: TGTGCCAGCAGCTTAGGGGCGTGGTCCAAAAGTTCCTACGAGCAGTACTTC

V: TRBV30
D: TRBD1
size: few
J: TRBJ1-2
CDR3: CAWSIKGAGGYTF
DNA: TGTGCCTGGAGTATCAAGGGGGCAGGAGGCTACACCTTC

V: TRBV7-6
D: NA
size: NA
J: TRBJ1-3
CDR3: CASSLFRETGGNTIYF
DNA: TGTGCCAGCAGCTTGTTCCGGGAAACTGGTGGAAACACCATATATTTT

V: TRBV7-8
D: TRBD2
size: NA
J: TRBJ2-7
CDR3: CASSLSGPPYEQYF
DNA: TGTGCCAGCAGCCTTAGCGGGCCCCCCTACGAGCAGTACTTC

V: TRBV6-5
D: NA
size: NA
J: TRBJ1-5
CDR3: CASSALGGGQPQHF
DNA: TGTGCCAGCAGCGCTTTGGGAGGCGGGCAGCCCCAGCATTTT

V: TRBV27
D: NA
size: NA
J: TRBJ2-3
CDR3: CASRARGADTQYF
DNA: TGTGCCAGCAGAGCCAGGGGCGCAGATACGCAGTATTTT

V: TRBV7-3
D: TRBD2
size: many
J: TRBJ2-1
CDR3: CASSLAGGRNEQFF
DNA: TGTGCCAGCAGCTTAGCGGGGGGACGCAATGAGCAGTTCTTC

V: TRBV10-3
D: NA
size: few
J: TRBJ1-5
CDR3: CAIGWETNQPQHF
DNA: TGTGCCATCGGTTGGGAGACCAATCAGCCCCAGCATTTT

V: TRBV3-1/TRBV3-2
D: TRBD1
size: NA
J: TRBJ1-2
CDR3: CASSPDRVYGYTF
DNA: TGTGCCAGCAGCCCGGACAGGGTCTATGGCTACACCTTC

V: TRBV2
D: NA
size: few
J: TRBJ1-6
CDR3: CASSVGAHNSPLHF
DNA: TGTGCCAGCAGTGTTGGGGCCCATAATTCACCCCTCCACTTT

V: TRBV18
D: TRBD1
size: NA
J: TRBJ2-3
CDR3: CASSPPLGTEFTDTQYF
DNA: TGTGCCAGCTCACCACCGCTAGGGACAGAATTCACAGATACGCAGTATTTT

V: TRBV5-6
D: NA
size: NA
J: TRBJ2-1
CDR3: CASGPGLAKSVEQFF
DNA: TGTGCCAGCGGGCCGGGACTCGCGAAGAGTGTTGAGCAGTTCTTC

V: TRBV2
D: TRBD2
size: NA
J: TRBJ2-2
CDR3: CASTPGTSVTGELFF
DNA: TGTGCCAGCACTCCCGGGACTAGCGTCACCGGGGAGCTGTTTTTT

V: TRBV30
D: TRBD2
size: NA
J: TRBJ2-2
CDR3: CAWSVISGGTGELFF
DNA: TGTGCCTGGAGTGTAATTAGCGGGGGGACCGGGGAGCTGTTTTTT

V: TRBV5-4
D: TRBD1
size: NA
J: TRBJ1-3
CDR3: CASSRAGTGGAGNTIYF
DNA: TGTGCCAGCAGCCGGGCGGGGACAGGGGGCGCTGGAAACACCATATATTTT

V: TRBV7-2
D: TRBD1
size: few
J: TRBJ1-2
CDR3: CASSLGTGPNYGYTF
DNA: TGTGCCAGCAGCTTAGGGACAGGACCTAACTATGGCTACACCTTC